Below are 20 T cell receptor beta chains sequenced from a single sample in a study of blood T cell repertoires in COVID-19. The repertoire was sequenced with immunoSEQ multiplex PCR; TCRdb's copy has only in-frame clones and lacks some. The table lists approximately 150,000 clones, 85% to 90% of them singletons, with 2% to 2.5% in the top ten. The sequencing input was peripheral blood. These receptors came from a man between 65 and 85 years old with active COVID-19.

The chain links TRBV6-2 or TRBV6-3 to TRBJ1-1; D is unresolved. Germline assignment: CDR1 MNHEY and CDR2 SVGEGT. Trimming took 6 bases from V and 8 from J, leaving 10 bases between them. The CDR3 totals 11 residues. CDR3 nucleotides: TGTGCCAGCAGCCGCGCTTCAGAAGCTTTCTTT. This gives the protein CASSRASEAFF.

The chain is built from TRBV7-9 and TRBJ2-2, with 9 bases matching TRBD2. The CDR3 covers 17 residues. Germline V lookup: CDR1 SEHNR, CDR2 FQNEAQ (reference sequence). The junction had 12 bases not matched to a gene; V was cut back by 6 bases and J by 4 bases. The CDR3 coding sequence is TGTGCCAGCAGTCCGTTGGCGGGAGGGCGTAGCACCGGGGAGCTGTTTTTT. It codes for CASSPLAGGRSTGELFF.

The genes are TRBV7-2 and TRBJ1-5; 8 nucleotides agree with TRBD1. This CDR3 is built from 15 residues. V lost 5 bases to trimming and J lost 2 bases; unmatched junction nucleotides: 5. Germline-derived CDR1 and CDR2 are SGHTA and FQGNSA. The CDR3 here is CASSPGQGGNQPQHF. DNA of the CDR3: TGTGCCAGCAGCCCCGGACAGGGAGGCAATCAGCCCCAGCATTTT.

The chain is built from TRBV21-1 and TRBJ2-1; TRBD2 is taken as the D call from the table, unchecked against the DNA. TRBV21-1 is noted as a pseudogene. The CDR3 runs 16 residues. The CDR3 bases are TGTGCCAGCAGTAGTCTAGCGGGAGGGTCCTACAATGAGCAGTTCTTC. Translating gives CASSSLAGGSYNEQFF.

This sequence joins TRBV11-2 and TRBJ2-7; a possible D gene is TRBD2 (5 bases). CDR3 length equals 11 residues. Germline CDR1 reads SGHAT; CDR2 reads FQNNGV. Between the trimmed V and J ends, which lost 5 bases and 6 bases, there was a span of 8 bases. The CDR3: CASSQGSEQYF. The CDR3 bases are TGTGCCAGCAGCCAAGGGAGCGAGCAGTACTTC.

Comment on this clone: At one end the junction does not follow the germline gene, possibly because of a read error. The genes are TRBV7-7 and TRBJ2-5; tentative D call: TRBD1 (6 bases). The germline V gene has CDR1 SSHAT and CDR2 FNYEAQ (reference sequence). This CDR3 spans 14 amino acids. The CDR3 protein is CASSSTGFGETQYF. CDR3 nucleotide sequence: TGTGCTAGCAGCTCCACAGGGTTTGGGGAGACCCAGTACTTC.

V usage is TRBV20-1 and J usage is TRBJ2-7; D remains ambiguous. CDR1 is DFQATT and CDR2 is SNEGSKA in the germline V gene (reference sequence). This CDR3 region has 11 residues. V lost 3 bases and J 6 bases, leaving 9 bases between the germline ends. For the CDR3, the DNA is TGCAGTGCTAGGCGGTGGCCCGAGCAGTACTTC. Protein sequence: CSARRWPEQYF.

The chain is built from TRBV30 and TRBJ1-1, with 7 bases aligning to TRBD1. V trimming: 2 bases; J trimming: 1 base; junction bases outside the gene matches: 1. This CDR3 is built from 13 residues. Germline V lookup: CDR1 GTSNPN, CDR2 SVGIG (reference sequence). This CDR3 is CAWSPGGNTEAFF. The CDR3 DNA reads as TGTGCCTGGAGTCCAGGGGGGAACACTGAAGCTTTCTTT.

The chain employs TRBV7-9 and TRBJ2-2, with 9 bases identical to TRBD2. The germline gives CDR1 SEHNR, CDR2 FQNEAQ (reference sequence). The CDR3 totals 16 residues. J lost 10 bases, V lost 5 bases, and 14 bases had no gene match. Here the CDR3 DNA reads TGTGCCAGCAGCGGTAAGACTAGCGGACTTCGGGAGGAGCTGTTTTTT. Translating gives CASSGKTSGLREELFF.

This clone showed up just a few times. The chain employs TRBV7-2 and TRBJ2-4; D perhaps matches TRBD2 (5 bases). The length of the CDR3 is 15 residues. The V end lost 5 bases, the J end lost 1 base, and 12 bases lay between the germline ends. Germline V CDR1 and CDR2: SGHTA, FQGNSA. The CDR3 nucleotides are TGTGCCAGCAGCCAGAGGGCTACGGCCAAAAACATTCAGTACTTC. This codes for CASSQRATAKNIQYF. The full variable domain, with the rest looked up from reference TRBV7-2 and TRBJ2-4, is GAGVSQSPSNKVTEKGKDVELRCDPISGHTALYWYRQSLGQGLEFLIYFQGNSAPDKSGLPSDRFSAERTGGSVSTLTIQRTQQEDSAVYLCASSQRATAKNIQYFGAGTRLSVL.

This chain links TRBV30 with TRBJ1-2; D is perhaps TRBD1 (5 bases). V was shortened by 1 base and J by 7 bases, with 7 bases between the two germline ends. This CDR3 contains 11 residues. CDR1 is GTSNPN and CDR2 is SVGIG in the germline V gene (reference sequence). The CDR3 protein is CAWSAGAGYTF. In nucleotides, the CDR3 is TGTGCCTGGAGTGCTGGGGCTGGCTACACCTTC.

The genes are TRBV28 and TRBJ1-1; D is ambiguous. The germline V gene has CDR1 MDHEN and CDR2 SYDVKM. The ends were cut back, 2 bases at V and 4 bases at J, with 5 bases in the middle. CDR3 length: 12 residues. CDR3: CASSLLRTEAFF. CDR3 sequence (DNA): TGTGCCAGCAGTTTACTACGCACTGAAGCTTTCTTT.

V usage is TRBV27 and J usage is TRBJ2-7; maybe TRBD2 (5 bases). V was trimmed by 3 bases and J by 7 bases, leaving 13 bases between them. CDR1 is MNHEY, CDR2 SMNVEV, per germline (reference sequence). The CDR3 runs 13 residues. The CDR3 is CASSFLGSGEQYF. CDR3 nucleotide sequence: TGTGCCAGCAGTTTTCTGGGGTCGGGGGAGCAGTACTTC.

V usage is TRBV6-4 and J usage is TRBJ2-1; tentative D call: TRBD1 (5 bases). The V gene lost 4 bases and the J gene lost 10 bases, with 11 bases spanning the gap. CDR3 length: 12 residues. In germline, CDR1 is MRHNA, CDR2 SNTAGT. CDR3 loop: CASSGGTGEQFF. The CDR3, as DNA: TGTGCCAGCAGTGGGGGCACAGGCGAGCAGTTCTTC.

The gene calls are TRBV7-9 and TRBJ1-3, with 9 bases matching TRBD1. Germline V CDR1 and CDR2: SEHNR, FQNEAQ (reference sequence). The J segment lost 1 base and the V segment lost 1 base, leaving 5 bases of the junction unmatched. This CDR3 comprises 17 residues. CDR3 residues: CASSLDPGQGSGNTIYF. The CDR3 DNA follows: TGTGCCAGCAGCTTAGACCCGGGACAGGGTTCTGGAAACACCATATATTTT.

This sequence joins TRBV27 and TRBJ1-1, with D possibly being TRBD1 (5 bases). V gave up 0 bases and J gave up 1 base, with 12 bases separating them. CDR3 length: 16 residues. Germline CDR1 MNHEY, CDR2 SMNVEV (reference sequence). The CDR3 region is CASSLSGGWANTEAFF. CDR3 DNA sequence: TGTGCCAGCAGTTTATCGGGGGGTTGGGCGAACACTGAAGCTTTCTTT.

This clone was found a few times. The rearrangement links TRBV7-9 to TRBJ2-1; D ambiguous. CDR1 is SEHNR, CDR2 FQNEAQ, per germline (reference sequence). V was pared by 3 bases and J by 4 bases, with 7 bases between. CDR3 length: 13 residues. This CDR3 is CASSFSLYNEQFF. The CDR3 nucleotides are TGTGCCAGCAGCTTCTCTCTGTACAATGAGCAGTTCTTC.

With respect to this clone: Other DNA sequences in this specimen translate into the identical CDR3. The chain combines TRBV6-5 with TRBJ2-7; D is undetermined. V was pared by 2 bases and J by 0 bases, with 8 bases between. CDR3 size: 14 residues. Germline loops: CDR1 MNHEY, CDR2 SVGAGI. The CDR3 DNA follows: TGTGCCAGCAGTTACGAGGCCAACTCCTACGAGCAGTACTTC. Translating gives CASSYEANSYEQYF.

V usage is TRBV28 and J usage is TRBJ2-7; D is possibly TRBD2 (6 bases). Germline CDR1 reads MDHEN; CDR2 reads SYDVKM. CDR3 length equals 14 residues. Trimming removed 10 bases at V and 3 bases at J, with 19 bases between. The CDR3 is CATLGGESRYEQYF. The CDR3 DNA sequence: TGTGCCACCCTCGGAGGGGAGAGTCGCTACGAGCAGTACTTC.

The table lists this clone with a count of one. The V call is TRBV7-8, the J call TRBJ2-2; D possibly corresponds to TRBD2 (6 bases). Per the germline V gene, CDR1 is SGHVS and CDR2 is FQNEAQ. The CDR3 has 13 residues. The V end was cut by 11 bases, the J end by 4 bases, with 14 bases between. The CDR3: CAAPGVFTGELFF. In nucleotides, the CDR3 is TGTGCCGCTCCGGGGGTCTTCACCGGGGAGCTGTTTTTT. Complete variable domain (other parts from reference TRBV7-8 and TRBJ2-2): GAGVSQSPRYKVAKRGQDVALRCDPISGHVSLFWYQQALGQGPEFLTYFQNEAQLDKSGLPSDRFFAERPEGSVSTLKIQRTQQEDSAVYLCAAPGVFTGELFFGEGSRLTVL.